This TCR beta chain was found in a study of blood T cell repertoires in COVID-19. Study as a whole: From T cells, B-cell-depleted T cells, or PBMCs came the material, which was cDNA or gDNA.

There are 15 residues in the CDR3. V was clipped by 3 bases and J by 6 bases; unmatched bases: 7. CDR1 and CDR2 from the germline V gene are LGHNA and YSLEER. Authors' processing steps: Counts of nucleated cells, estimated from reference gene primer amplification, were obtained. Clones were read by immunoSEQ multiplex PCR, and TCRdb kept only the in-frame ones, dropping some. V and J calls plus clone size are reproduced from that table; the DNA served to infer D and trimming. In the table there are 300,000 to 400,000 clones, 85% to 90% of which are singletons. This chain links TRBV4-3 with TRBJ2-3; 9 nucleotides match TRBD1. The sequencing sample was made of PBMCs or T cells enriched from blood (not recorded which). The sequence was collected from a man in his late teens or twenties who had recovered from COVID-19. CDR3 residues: CASSHYGTGLDTQYF. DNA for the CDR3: TGCGCCAGCAGCCACTACGGGACAGGGTTGGATACGCAGTATTTT.